This T cell receptor (beta chain) is drawn from a study of graft-versus-host responses after intestinal transplantation. Comments on this clone: Its antigen is unknown.

Assay used: immunoSEQ multiplex PCR; TCRdb lists only in-frame clones, some missing. The table lists around 110,000 clones, approximately 90% of them singletons, with about 0.18% in the top ten. The sample consisted of unstimulated CD4+ T cells sorted from spleen or lymph node cells, taken before intestinal transplant. The TCR sequence derives from a human donor who received an intestinal transplant.

For the CDR3, the DNA is TGTGCCTGGAGTCCCGGGACACGCTACATTCAGTACTTC. Translated, it gives CAWSPGTRYIQYF. This chain joins TRBV30 and TRBJ2-4; D possibly corresponds to TRBD1 (6 bases). The V gene's germline CDR1 is GTSNPN and CDR2 SVGIG (reference sequence). Trimming pared 2 bases from V and 8 bases from J, leaving 13 bases between. The CDR3 spans 13 residues.